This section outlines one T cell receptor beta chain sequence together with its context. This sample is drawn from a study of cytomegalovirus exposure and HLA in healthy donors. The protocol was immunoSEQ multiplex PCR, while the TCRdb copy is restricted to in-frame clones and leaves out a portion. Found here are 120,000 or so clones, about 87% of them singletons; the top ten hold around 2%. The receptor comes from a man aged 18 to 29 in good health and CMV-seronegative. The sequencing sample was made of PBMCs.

CDR3 bases: TGTGCCAGCAGTCCCGGGACAGGGAAAAGTGAAAAACTGTTTTTT. Its translation: CASSPGTGKSEKLFF. The rearrangement joins TRBV6-5 to TRBJ1-4, with TRBD1 identical over 9 bases. CDR3 length equals 15 residues. The V segment lost 5 bases and the J segment 7 bases; nucleotides outside the gene matches: 8. Per germline, CDR1 MNHEY and CDR2 SVGAGI.